The next 18 T cell receptor beta chains were all read from a single sample in a study of OX40 agonist ivuxolimab in advanced cancers. Libraries were prepared by immunoSEQ multiplex PCR; TCRdb keeps only in-frame clonotypes and omits some of them. Of 50,000 to 60,000 clones listed, approximately 90% are singletons. Specimen: CD4+ or CD8+ T cells sorted from blood, collected in a trial of the OX40 agonist ivuxolimab. All receptors come from an adult with an advanced solid tumor such as melanoma, head and neck, liver or kidney cancer.

The chain has TRBV6-1 and TRBJ1-4; tentatively, D is TRBD1 (5 bases). CDR1 MNHNS and CDR2 SASEGT come from the germline V gene. This CDR3 has 16 residues. V was trimmed by 3 bases and J by 7 bases, leaving 18 bases between them. CDR3: CASSDSTWGVSEKLFF. The CDR3 DNA reads as TGTGCCAGCAGTGATTCGACATGGGGGGTTAGTGAAAAACTGTTTTTT.

The chain links TRBV9 to TRBJ2-3; the D is unclear. V shed 4 bases and J shed 6 bases, with 15 bases lying between them. Germline CDR1 is SGDLS and CDR2 is YYNGEE. This CDR3 contains 14 residues. Here the CDR3 reads CASSPGPRMDTQYF. DNA for the CDR3: TGTGCCAGCAGCCCGGGTCCGAGGATGGATACGCAGTATTTT.

The chain employs TRBV7-6 and TRBJ2-5, with D perhaps given as TRBD1 or TRBD2 (7 bases each). This CDR3 region has 14 residues. CDR1 and CDR2 from the germline V gene are SGHVS and FNYEAQ. V lost 5 bases, J lost 10 bases, and 20 bases lay in between. The CDR3 here is CASSAGTAGLLQYF. In nucleotides, the CDR3 is TGTGCCAGCAGCGCAGGGACAGCGGGGCTGCTCCAGTACTTC.

This chain joins TRBV19 and TRBJ2-1; TRBD2 matches 7 bases. Trimming cost V 0 bases and J 0 bases; bases outside gene matches: 11. This CDR3 spans 19 amino acids. Germline-derived CDR1 and CDR2 are LNHDA and SQIVND (reference sequence). The DNA for the CDR3 is TGTGCCAGTAGTATAGATAGTGGTCGGGCGGGAGTCTCCTACAATGAGCAGTTCTTC. Its translation: CASSIDSGRAGVSYNEQFF.

J is TRBJ1-5 and V is TRBV10-2; TRBD1 matches at 12 bases. In germline, CDR1 is WSHSY, CDR2 SAAADI. V lost 8 bases and J lost 6; bases outside the gene matches: 2. This CDR3 comprises 13 residues. The CDR3 loop is CASGGQGAQPQHF. CDR3 coding DNA: TGCGCCAGCGGGGGACAGGGGGCTCAGCCCCAGCATTTT.

This clone is a singleton in its sample. The chain recombines TRBV28 with TRBJ2-7, with D perhaps given as TRBD1 or TRBD2 (5 bases each). Between the trimmed V and J ends, which lost 1 base and 3 bases, there was a span of 13 bases. The CDR3 runs to 15 residues. The germline gives CDR1 MDHEN, CDR2 SYDVKM. The CDR3: CASSLLDSGGYEQYF. CDR3 DNA: TGTGCCAGCAGTTTATTGGATAGTGGGGGCTACGAGCAGTACTTC.

V gene TRBV10-3 combines with J gene TRBJ2-2; the D is unclear. V was trimmed by 3 bases and J by 7 bases, leaving 6 bases between them. CDR1 and CDR2 from the germline V gene are ENHRY and SYGVKD. The CDR3 runs 12 residues. Written as DNA, the CDR3 is TGTGCCATCAGTGACGGAAGCGGGGAGCTGTTTTTT. It yields the protein CAISDGSGELFF.

In DNA, the CDR3 is TGTGCCAGCAGCTTAGGATCCGGGATGGGGGACTACGAGCAGTACTTC. It codes for CASSLGSGMGDYEQYF. The chain carries TRBV11-2 and TRBJ2-7; either TRBD1 or TRBD2 may supply D (5 bases each). The CDR3 extends over 16 amino acids. In germline, CDR1 is SGHAT, CDR2 FQNNGV. V was shortened by 1 base and J by 3 bases, with 16 bases between the two germline ends. The full variable domain, completed using reference TRBV11-2 and TRBJ2-7, is EAGVAQSPRYKIIEKRQSVAFWCNPISGHATLYWYQQILGQGPKLLIQFQNNGVVDDSQLPKDRFSAERLKGVDSTLKIQPAKLEDSAVYLCASSLGSGMGDYEQYFGPGTRLTVT.

The J gene is TRBJ1-5, the V gene TRBV30, with a possible D match to TRBD1 (6 bases). This CDR3 is built from 14 residues. V dropped 2 bases and J dropped 7 bases, with 15 bases sitting between them. Germline CDR1 reads GTSNPN; CDR2 reads SVGIG (reference sequence). The chain's CDR3 is CAWSLAGDRQPQHF. In nucleotides, the CDR3 is TGTGCCTGGAGTCTCGCAGGGGATCGGCAGCCCCAGCATTTT. Drawing the rest from reference TRBV30 and TRBJ1-5, the complete variable domain is SQTIHQWPATLVQPVGSPLSLECTVEGTSNPNLYWYRQAAGRGLQLLFYSVGIGQISSEVPQNLSASRPQDRQFILSSKKLLLSDSGFYLCAWSLAGDRQPQHFGDGTRLSIL.

The chain joins TRBV4-1 to TRBJ2-1, with TRBD2 as a possible D gene (6 bases). Trimming cost V 0 bases and J 2 bases, with 17 bases left between them. The CDR3 is 18 residues long. Germline loops: CDR1 MGHRA, CDR2 YSYEKL. The DNA of the CDR3 is TGCGCCAGCAGCCAAGATACCCGACTAGTCGGGCCCTACAATGAGCAGTTCTTC. It is translated as CASSQDTRLVGPYNEQFF.

V and J are TRBV5-1 and TRBJ2-1; 8 bases map to TRBD2. Germline-derived CDR1 and CDR2 are SGHRS and YFSETQ. The CDR3 is made up of 17 amino acids. After removal of 0 bases from V and 3 bases from J, the junction contained 8 bases not matched to a gene. CDR3 sequence (DNA): TGCGCCAGCAGCTTGGGGGGACCCGGGACTAGCTACAATGAGCAGTTCTTC. Amino acids: CASSLGGPGTSYNEQFF. The full variable domain, in which reference TRBV5-1 and TRBJ2-1 provide the parts outside the CDR3, is KAGVTQTPRYLIKTRGQQVTLSCSPISGHRSVSWYQQTPGQGLQFLFEYFSETQRNKGNFPGRFSGRQFSNSRSEMNVSTLELGDSALYLCASSLGGPGTSYNEQFFGPGTRLTVL.

The chain links TRBV9 to TRBJ2-1; possibly TRBD1 for D (6 bases). This CDR3 comprises 21 residues. V lost 4 bases and J 7 bases, leaving 36 bases between the germline ends. Germline CDR1 and CDR2: SGDLS and YYNGEE. CDR3: CASSPSLRAESGPGDTNEQFF. The CDR3 coding sequence is TGTGCCAGCAGCCCCAGTTTGCGCGCCGAAAGTGGGCCAGGGGATACTAATGAGCAGTTCTTC.

The V and J genes are TRBV28 and TRBJ1-4, with D possibly TRBD1 on 5 matching bases. Germline CDR1 MDHEN, CDR2 SYDVKM. V lost 5 bases and J 4 bases, leaving 17 bases between the germline ends. The CDR3 consists of 16 residues. CDR3 DNA: TGTGCCAGCAGTCCGTTCCGGGGGAGTCTTAATGAAAAACTGTTTTTT. Protein product: CASSPFRGSLNEKLFF.

The table lists this clone with a count of one. The CDR3 DNA reads as TGCGCCAGCAGCCAAGATCCCCGGACAGGGGGATTCAATGAGCAGTTCTTC. It codes for CASSQDPRTGGFNEQFF. The chain joins TRBV4-3 to TRBJ2-1; 10 nucleotides match TRBD1. The CDR3 has 17 residues. The V segment lost 0 bases and the J segment 6 bases; nucleotides outside the gene matches: 8. CDR1 is LGHNA and CDR2 is YSLEER in the germline V gene.

This clone was seen just once. The chain couples TRBV28 to TRBJ2-7; the match to TRBD1 covers 10 bases. Losses at the gene ends were 6 bases for V and 1 base for J; bases not matched to a gene: 3. The CDR3 sequence is 14 residues long. Germline CDR1 reads MDHEN; CDR2 reads SYDVKM. The CDR3 here is CASRGTGDSYEQYF. The CDR3 coding sequence is TGTGCCAGCAGGGGGACAGGGGATTCCTACGAGCAGTACTTC.

The J gene is TRBJ2-7, the V gene TRBV27, with a weak D call TRBD2 (5 bases). V lost 6 bases and J lost 2, with 11 bases in between. There are 13 residues in the CDR3. Germline values: CDR1 MNHEY, CDR2 SMNVEV (reference sequence). CDR3 sequence: CASRLDGTYEQYF. The DNA for the CDR3 is TGTGCCAGCAGACTCGACGGGACCTACGAGCAGTACTTC.

CDR3 sequence reads: CASSPSLLAGETQYF. CDR3 coding DNA: TGTGCCAGCAGCCCTAGCCTACTAGCGGGGGAGACCCAGTACTTC. V is TRBV7-6 and J is TRBJ2-5; 10 bases agree with TRBD2. This CDR3 has 15 amino acids. J gave up 5 bases and V 5 bases, and 8 bases lay outside the gene matches. CDR1 and CDR2 from the germline V gene are SGHVS and FNYEAQ.

The chain is built from TRBV6-5 and TRBJ2-1, with TRBD2 matching over 8 bases. V lost 2 bases and J lost 5; bases outside the gene matches: 2. The germline V gene encodes CDR1 MNHEY and CDR2 SVGAGI. The CDR3 is made up of 14 amino acids. The CDR3 spells CASSYGGRNNEQFF. In nucleotides, the CDR3 is TGTGCCAGCAGTTACGGCGGGAGGAACAATGAGCAGTTCTTC.